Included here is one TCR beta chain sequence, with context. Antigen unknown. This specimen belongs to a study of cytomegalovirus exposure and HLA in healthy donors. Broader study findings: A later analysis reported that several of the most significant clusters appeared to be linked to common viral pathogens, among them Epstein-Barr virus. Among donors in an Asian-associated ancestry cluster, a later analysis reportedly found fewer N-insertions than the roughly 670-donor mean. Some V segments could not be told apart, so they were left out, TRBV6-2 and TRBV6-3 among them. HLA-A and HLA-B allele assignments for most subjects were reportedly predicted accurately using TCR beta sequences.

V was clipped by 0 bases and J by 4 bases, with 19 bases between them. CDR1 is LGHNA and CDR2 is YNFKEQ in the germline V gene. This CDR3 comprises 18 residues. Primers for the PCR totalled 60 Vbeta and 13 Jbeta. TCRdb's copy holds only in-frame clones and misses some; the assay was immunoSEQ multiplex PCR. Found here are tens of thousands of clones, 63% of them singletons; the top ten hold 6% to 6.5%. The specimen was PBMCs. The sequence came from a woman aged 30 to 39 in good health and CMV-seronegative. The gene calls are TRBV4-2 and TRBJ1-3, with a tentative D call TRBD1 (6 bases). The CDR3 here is CASSQDPPGAEGGNTIYF. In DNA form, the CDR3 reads TGTGCCAGCAGCCAAGATCCCCCAGGGGCCGAAGGGGGAAACACCATATATTTT.